This entry lists 12 T cell receptor beta chains sequenced from one sample in a study of blood T cell repertoires in COVID-19. Method: immunoSEQ multiplex PCR; TCRdb's copy keeps in-frame clones and lacks some. The data contain around 160,000 clones, about four fifths of them seen just once; the ten biggest clones take up approximately 14%. The sample consisted of peripheral blood. The receptors were sampled from a woman older than 75 with acute or convalescent COVID-19.

The V and J genes are TRBV3-1 (or the pseudogene TRBV3-2) and TRBJ2-3; D is uncertain. V was shortened by 1 base and J by 2 bases, with 4 bases between the two germline ends. Germline V CDR1 and CDR2: LGHDT, YNNKEL (reference sequence). CDR3 size: 13 residues. The CDR3 DNA reads TGTGCCAGCAGCCAAGTCTACACAGATACGCAGTATTTT. It specifies CASSQVYTDTQYF.

The gene calls are TRBV21-1 and TRBJ1-1. TRBV21-1 is a pseudogene segment. This CDR3 spans 15 amino acids. CDR3 sequence reads: CASSKFGELNTEAFF. The CDR3 DNA is TGTGCCAGCAGCAAATTCGGGGAGTTGAACACTGAAGCTTTCTTT.

The rearrangement joins TRBV23-1 to TRBJ2-6; the match to TRBD1 covers 7 bases. TRBV23-1 is labeled an ORF, and its function is uncertain. The CDR3 has 17 residues. Trimming cost V 2 bases and J 0 bases; bases outside gene matches: 4. The CDR3, as DNA: TGCGCCAGCAGTCAAAGGACAGGCCTCTCTGGGGCCAACGTCCTGACTTTC. It codes for CASSQRTGLSGANVLTF.

The CDR3 protein is CAISHPTDTGELFF. DNA for the CDR3: TGTGCCATCAGCCATCCGACAGACACCGGGGAGCTGTTTTTT. V usage is TRBV10-3 and J usage is TRBJ2-2; D perhaps matches TRBD1 (5 bases). Germline CDR1 is ENHRY and CDR2 is SYGVKD. This CDR3 spans 14 amino acids. Trimming shortened V by 6 bases and J by 3 bases, and 11 bases separated the two germline ends.

The rearrangement uses TRBV11-2 and TRBJ2-7, with D possibly matching TRBD2 (6 bases). This CDR3 region has 17 residues. V gave up 5 bases and J gave up 0 bases, with 20 bases separating them. Germline values: CDR1 SGHAT, CDR2 FQNNGV. CDR3 nucleotides: TGTGCCAGCAGCAACCTTGGAGGGGCCCTAAGCTCCTACGAGCAGTACTTC. This translates into CASSNLGGALSSYEQYF. The full variable domain, completed using reference TRBV11-2 and TRBJ2-7, is EAGVAQSPRYKIIEKRQSVAFWCNPISGHATLYWYQQILGQGPKLLIQFQNNGVVDDSQLPKDRFSAERLKGVDSTLKIQPAKLEDSAVYLCASSNLGGALSSYEQYFGPGTRLTVT.

The sample holds many counts of this clone. V and J are TRBV6-1 and TRBJ1-6; TRBD1 matches at 8 bases. V dropped 2 bases and J dropped 7; count of bases not matched to a gene: 7. The length of the CDR3 is 16 residues. Germline CDR1 is MNHNS and CDR2 is SASEGT. The CDR3 reads CASSERRGQGNSPLHF. In DNA form, the CDR3 reads TGTGCCAGCAGTGAACGCAGGGGGCAGGGGAATTCACCCCTCCACTTT.

This chain joins TRBV3-1 (or the pseudogene TRBV3-2) and TRBJ2-3; possibly TRBD1 for D (5 bases). The V end lost 0 bases, the J end lost 2 bases, and 12 bases lay between the germline ends. CDR1 LGHDT and CDR2 YNNKEL come from the germline V gene (reference sequence). The CDR3 is made up of 16 amino acids. CDR3 protein: CASSQDVGASTDTQYF. CDR3 DNA: TGTGCCAGCAGCCAAGATGTTGGGGCCTCCACAGATACGCAGTATTTT.

This clone has only a few counts. The chain is built from TRBV29-1 and TRBJ1-1, with TRBD1 matching over 7 bases. Germline CDR1 SQVTM, CDR2 ANQGSEA. The V segment lost 4 bases and the J segment 11 bases; nucleotides outside the gene matches: 10. The length of the CDR3 is 12 residues. CDR3 DNA sequence: TGCAGCGTTGTAGAGGGGGACAGACTTGCTTTCTTT. It codes for CSVVEGDRLAFF.

V is TRBV28 and J is TRBJ2-7; 9 bases align to TRBD2. Trimming took 1 base from V and 3 from J; bases not matched to a gene: 13. The V gene's germline CDR1 is MDHEN and CDR2 SYDVKM. This CDR3 is built from 18 residues. CDR3 bases: TGTGCCAGCAGTTTATTGGGGAGCGTGGCTAGCGGGGACTACGAGCAGTACTTC. This encodes CASSLLGSVASGDYEQYF.

This clone is a singleton in its sample. The J gene is TRBJ2-2, the V gene TRBV5-1; TRBD1 might be the D (5 bases). The CDR3 is made up of 16 amino acids. From germline, CDR1 is SGHRS and CDR2 YFSETQ. V was pared by 4 bases and J by 2 bases, with 15 bases between. The CDR3 is CASSPPAQGNTGELFF. CDR3 nucleotides: TGCGCCAGCAGCCCCCCGGCCCAGGGAAACACCGGGGAGCTGTTTTTT.

The chain is built from TRBV5-1 and TRBJ1-2; perhaps TRBD1 as D (5 bases). V dropped 2 bases and J dropped 6 bases, with 14 bases sitting between them. The CDR3 is 14 residues long. Per germline, CDR1 SGHRS and CDR2 YFSETQ. In nucleotides, the CDR3 is TGCGCCAGCAGCTTATTTCAGGGAGGAAATGGCTACACCTTC. This sequence encodes CASSLFQGGNGYTF. Based on the CDR3 plus reference TRBV5-1 and TRBJ1-2, the full variable domain is KAGVTQTPRYLIKTRGQQVTLSCSPISGHRSVSWYQQTPGQGLQFLFEYFSETQRNKGNFPGRFSGRQFSNSRSEMNVSTLELGDSALYLCASSLFQGGNGYTFGSGTRLTVV.

For the CDR3, the DNA is TGTGCCAGCAGTTACTCGACAGCAGAAGCTTTCTTT. Translating it yields CASSYSTAEAFF. The gene calls are TRBV6-6 and TRBJ1-1; the D gene is possibly TRBD1 (5 bases). The CDR3 spans 12 residues. Germline V gene data show CDR1 as MNHNY and CDR2 as SVGAGI (reference sequence). V shed 0 bases and J shed 8 bases, with 7 bases lying between them.